This T cell receptor (beta chain) came from a study of spatial heterogeneity in lung cancer. In the library, each TCR cDNA molecule bore its own unique molecular identifier. TCRdb reanalysed the 5' RACE reads using MiXCR and keeps one entry per CDR3 protein. Of about 13,000 distinct CDR3 sequences in the sample, about 3.9% were seen once. This clonotype has a count of ten or more. Because the library targeted alpha chains, this beta chain is an off-target read whose size means little. Indicated time point: sample taken at primary tumor resection. From tumor, nontumor lung or frozen PBMC, whole RNA was taken unsorted for sequencing. V lost 0 bases and J lost 5; bases outside the gene matches: 6. The CDR3 contains 15 residues. CDR1 and CDR2 from the germline V gene are MNHEY and SMNVEV (reference sequence).

The receptor's source is a male donor with early-stage non-small cell lung cancer. The rearrangement links TRBV27 to TRBJ1-1; 7 bases align to TRBD1. The sequences come from PBMCs, collected at surgery. Here the CDR3 reads CASSLSKGAWTEAFF. The DNA for the CDR3 is TGTGCCAGCAGTTTATCGAAGGGGGCTTGGACTGAAGCTTTCTTT.